These T cell receptor beta chains were read from a single sample in a study of T cells in Graves' hyperthyroidism and ophthalmopathy. Via MiXCR, TCRdb re-called the multiplex PCR reads, giving one row per CDR3 protein. The sample lists more than 650,000 distinct CDR3 sequences; around 15% were seen once. The material sequenced was blood. The receptor set was obtained from a woman aged 18-29 years with Graves' hyperthyroidism. Both conserved end residues are part of each CDR3. A D gene is named only where the DNA matches it firmly. Expanded clones get a size class; other rows say once, few or many, or leave the size out.

CDR3: CASSVDGNYNNEQFF; DNA: TGTGCCAGCAGCGTAGACGGGAATTATAACAATGAGCAGTTCTTC; D: NA; J: TRBJ2-1; size: many; V: TRBV9
CDR3: CATKTRFTPTDTQYF; DNA: TGTGCCACCAAGACCCGGTTCACTCCCACAGATACGCAGTATTTT; D: NA; J: TRBJ2-3; size: NA; V: TRBV19
CDR3: CASSTLGDSPYEQYF; DNA: TGTGCCAGCAGTACCCTCGGGGACAGTCCCTACGAGCAGTACTTC; D: TRBD1; J: TRBJ2-7; size: many; V: TRBV27
CDR3: CSVVRDGNYEQYF; DNA: TGCAGCGTCGTCCGGGACGGGAATTACGAGCAGTACTTC; D: NA; J: TRBJ2-7; size: NA; V: TRBV29-1
CDR3: CASSDPDPGVLAKNIQYF; DNA: TGTGCCAGCAGTGACCCCGATCCGGGGGTGTTGGCCAAAAACATTCAGTACTTC; D: NA; J: TRBJ2-4; size: many; V: TRBV2
CDR3: CASSFVPSGDEQYF; DNA: TGTGCCAGCAGTTTTGTTCCTTCCGGGGACGAGCAGTACTTC; D: NA; J: TRBJ2-7; size: many; V: TRBV12-3/TRBV12-4
CDR3: CATSDGGLVKTQYF; DNA: TGTGCCACCAGTGATGGGGGGCTGGTGAAGACCCAGTACTTC; D: NA; J: TRBJ2-5; size: many; V: TRBV24-1
CDR3: CATAQGRSTDTQYF; DNA: TGTGCCACAGCGCAGGGACGCAGCACAGATACGCAGTATTTT; D: NA; J: TRBJ2-3; size: NA; V: TRBV7-3
CDR3: CASSLGFGVSPIYNEQFF; DNA: TGTGCCAGCAGCTTGGGATTTGGGGTTAGCCCTATTTACAATGAGCAGTTCTTC; D: NA; J: TRBJ2-1; size: few; V: TRBV7-9
CDR3: CASSSRPAQGSTEAFF; DNA: TGTGCCAGCAGCTCCCGCCCGGCGCAGGGGAGCACTGAAGCTTTCTTT; D: NA; J: TRBJ1-1; size: NA; V: TRBV7-2
CDR3: CATSLAGGVAGELFF; DNA: TGTGCCACCAGTCTAGCGGGAGGAGTCGCCGGGGAGCTGTTTTTT; D: TRBD2; J: TRBJ2-2; size: many; V: TRBV24-1
CDR3: CATRSTGGAGQPQHF; DNA: TGTGCCACCAGGTCGACAGGGGGCGCGGGTCAGCCCCAGCATTTT; D: TRBD1; J: TRBJ1-5; size: NA; V: TRBV15
CDR3: CASRLSGRGLGEQFF; DNA: TGTGCCAGCAGACTTAGCGGGAGAGGATTGGGTGAGCAGTTCTTC; D: TRBD2; J: TRBJ2-1; size: NA; V: TRBV11-2
CDR3: CASSLIPGTGKSGANVLTF; DNA: TGTGCCAGCAGTTTAATTCCTGGGACAGGCAAGTCTGGGGCCAACGTCCTGACTTTC; D: TRBD1; J: TRBJ2-6; size: few; V: TRBV28
CDR3: CASAQTSGRAGEQFF; DNA: TGCGCCAGCGCCCAAACTAGCGGGAGGGCAGGTGAGCAGTTCTTC; D: TRBD2; J: TRBJ2-1; size: NA; V: TRBV5-1
CDR3: CAWSQGGKLFF; DNA: TGTGCCTGGTCCCAGGGGGGAAAACTGTTTTTT; D: TRBD1; J: TRBJ1-4; size: few; V: TRBV30
CDR3: CASSQFNLYEQYF; DNA: TGTGCCAGCAGCCAGTTCAACCTCTACGAGCAGTACTTC; D: NA; J: TRBJ2-7; size: many; V: TRBV3-1
CDR3: CASEGNTEAFF; DNA: TGTGCCAGCGAGGGGAACACTGAAGCTTTCTTT; D: NA; J: TRBJ1-1; size: many; V: TRBV28
CDR3: CASSFIAGDTQYF; DNA: TGTGCCAGCAGTTTTATCGCGGGAGATACGCAGTATTTT; D: NA; J: TRBJ2-3; size: many; V: TRBV12-3/TRBV12-4
CDR3: CSVDPLRNTEAFF; DNA: TGCAGCGTTGACCCCTTGAGGAACACTGAAGCTTTCTTT; D: NA; J: TRBJ1-1; size: many; V: TRBV29-1
CDR3: CASSPPRVNTGELFF; DNA: TGTGCCAGCTCACCTCCGCGGGTGAACACCGGGGAGCTGTTTTTT; D: NA; J: TRBJ2-2; size: few; V: TRBV18
CDR3: CSAPTGASYNEQFF; DNA: TGCAGTGCTCCGACGGGGGCTAGCTACAATGAGCAGTTCTTC; D: NA; J: TRBJ2-1; size: NA; V: TRBV20-1
CDR3: CASSSPRLVDPHEQFF; DNA: TGTGCCAGCAGCTCCCCCAGACTAGTTGATCCACATGAGCAGTTCTTC; D: NA; J: TRBJ2-1; size: few; V: TRBV9
CDR3: CASRSLGREQYF; DNA: TGTGCCAGCAGGAGTTTGGGACGCGAGCAGTACTTC; D: NA; J: TRBJ2-7; size: many; V: TRBV28
CDR3: CASSIGQQWYEQYF; DNA: TGTGCCAGCAGTATTGGACAGCAATGGTACGAGCAGTACTTC; D: NA; J: TRBJ2-7; size: few; V: TRBV6-1
CDR3: CASSSQSGVPYNEQFF; DNA: TGTGCCAGCAGCTCCCAGAGCGGGGTCCCCTACAATGAGCAGTTCTTC; D: TRBD2; J: TRBJ2-1; size: many; V: TRBV13
CDR3: CASSELAGDYEQYF; DNA: TGTGCCAGCAGTGAGTTAGCGGGAGACTACGAGCAGTACTTC; D: TRBD2; J: TRBJ2-7; size: many; V: TRBV28
CDR3: CASSLILGRANTEAFF; DNA: TGCGCCAGCAGCCTGATATTGGGACGGGCGAACACTGAAGCTTTCTTT; D: NA; J: TRBJ1-1; size: few; V: TRBV4-1
CDR3: CASSSILAKNIQYF; DNA: TGTGCCAGCAGTTCTATTTTAGCCAAAAACATTCAGTACTTC; D: NA; J: TRBJ2-4; size: NA; V: TRBV28
CDR3: CSAGTGARQPQHF; DNA: TGCAGTGCTGGGACAGGGGCCAGGCAGCCCCAGCATTTT; D: TRBD1; J: TRBJ1-5; size: few; V: TRBV20-1
CDR3: CASSLIPNQNYGYTF; DNA: TGCGCCAGCAGCCTGATTCCAAACCAGAACTATGGCTACACCTTC; D: NA; J: TRBJ1-2; size: NA; V: TRBV5-1
CDR3: CASLVRSGQDQPQHF; DNA: TGTGCCAGCCTGGTCCGCTCGGGGCAGGATCAGCCCCAGCATTTT; D: NA; J: TRBJ1-5; size: NA; V: TRBV7-3
CDR3: CASSLGGVPLNTEAFF; DNA: TGTGCCAGCAGCTTAGGTGGGGTTCCGTTGAACACTGAAGCTTTCTTT; D: NA; J: TRBJ1-1; size: many; V: TRBV7-8
CDR3: CASSQVPGGASGNTIYF; DNA: TGTGCCAGCAGCCAAGTGCCAGGGGGCGCATCTGGAAACACCATATATTTT; D: TRBD1; J: TRBJ1-3; size: NA; V: TRBV4-2
CDR3: CASSQDLWNEQFF; DNA: TGTGCCAGCAGCCAAGACCTATGGAATGAGCAGTTCTTC; D: NA; J: TRBJ2-1; size: few; V: TRBV4-2
CDR3: CASSISGWSTDTQYF; DNA: TGTGCCAGTAGTATATCGGGATGGAGCACAGATACGCAGTATTTT; D: NA; J: TRBJ2-3; size: NA; V: TRBV19
CDR3: CASSFQTVYSGNTIYF; DNA: TGTGCCAGCAGCTTTCAGACAGTCTACTCTGGAAACACCATATATTTT; D: NA; J: TRBJ1-3; size: NA; V: TRBV7-9
CDR3: CASSESHNSPLHF; DNA: TGTGCCAGCAGTGAATCTCATAATTCACCCCTCCACTTT; D: NA; J: TRBJ1-6; size: NA; V: TRBV25-1
CDR3: CASSQTYRDSEKLFF; DNA: TGTGCCAGCAGCCAGACATACAGGGACAGTGAAAAACTGTTTTTT; D: TRBD1; J: TRBJ1-4; size: NA; V: TRBV7-2
CDR3: CASSEAVGGTNQPQHF; DNA: TGTGCCAGCAGTGAAGCAGTAGGGGGAACCAATCAGCCCCAGCATTTT; D: NA; J: TRBJ1-5; size: many; V: TRBV2
CDR3: CAISLTSPPTEQYF; DNA: TGTGCCATCAGCCTTACTAGCCCCCCCACCGAGCAGTACTTC; D: NA; J: TRBJ2-7; size: few; V: TRBV10-3
CDR3: CASTPDRVAYNEQFF; DNA: TGTGCCAGCACTCCAGACAGGGTTGCCTACAATGAGCAGTTCTTC; D: TRBD1; J: TRBJ2-1; size: few; V: TRBV6-1